This is a list of T cell receptor beta chains from one sample in a study of blood T cell repertoires in COVID-19. Clones were sequenced by immunoSEQ multiplex PCR, and TCRdb holds only the in-frame ones, with some missing. The profile shows about 140,000 clones, over 70% of them singletons. The sequenced material came from peripheral blood. The receptors were gathered from a woman aged 55-69 years with acute or convalescent COVID-19. CDR3s include the opening cysteine and the closing phenylalanine or tryptophan. The D gene is left open where the match is weak. Clone sizes are given selectively: once, few, many, or a class where the clone is expanded.

D | J | V | size | CDR3 | DNA
- | TRBJ1-4 | TRBV21-1 | few | CASSKVTGTGRYTNEKLFF | TGTGCCAGCAGCAAAGTGACCGGGACAGGGAGGTATACTAATGAAAAACTGTTTTTT
TRBD2 | TRBJ2-1 | TRBV7-9 | few | CASSHAASGSIYNEQFF | TGTGCCAGCAGCCATGCGGCTAGCGGGAGTATTTACAATGAGCAGTTCTTC
TRBD2 | TRBJ2-1 | TRBV5-1 | - | CASSLQREGNEQFF | TGCGCCAGCAGCTTACAGCGGGAGGGAAATGAGCAGTTCTTC
TRBD1 | TRBJ1-5 | TRBV4-1 | - | CASSQDPRGNQPQHF | TGCGCCAGCAGCCAAGATCCCAGGGGGAATCAGCCCCAGCATTTT
- | TRBJ1-2 | TRBV4-1 | - | CASSQEEFNYGYTF | TGCGCCAGCAGCCAAGAGGAGTTTAACTATGGCTACACCTTC
- | TRBJ1-4 | TRBV28 | - | CASSRPQTTNEKLFF | TGTGCCAGCAGCCGCCCCCAGACAACTAATGAAAAACTGTTTTTT
- | TRBJ1-5 | TRBV28 | - | CASSRFSGSRNQPQHF | TGTGCCAGCAGTCGTTTCAGCGGGTCGCGCAATCAGCCCCAGCATTTT
TRBD1 | TRBJ1-5 | TRBV7-2 | once | CASSLGSLTGGVGNQPQHF | TGTGCCAGCAGCTTAGGATCTTTGACAGGGGGTGTTGGCAATCAGCCCCAGCATTTT
- | TRBJ1-1 | TRBV10-3 | - | CANQGDGTEAFF | TGTGCCAACCAGGGTGACGGAACTGAAGCTTTCTTT
TRBD2 | TRBJ2-7 | TRBV28 | - | CASSLASGRAEQYF | TGTGCCAGCAGTTTGGCTAGCGGGAGGGCAGAGCAGTACTTC
TRBD2 | TRBJ2-1 | TRBV11-2 | once | CASSWTSLYNEQFF | TGTGCCAGCAGCTGGACTAGCTTGTACAATGAGCAGTTCTTC
TRBD2 | TRBJ2-7 | TRBV10-1 | - | CASIAVASGSPGKEDEQYF | TGCGCCAGCATCGCTGTGGCTAGCGGGAGCCCCGGAAAGGAGGACGAGCAGTACTTC
TRBD1 | TRBJ2-3 | TRBV5-1 | - | CASSLPTGGPISTDTQYF | TGCGCCAGCAGCTTGCCTACAGGGGGGCCTATTAGCACAGATACGCAGTATTTT
- | TRBJ1-4 | TRBV18 | - | CASSPPNLTPGQELFF | TGTGCCAGCTCACCACCAAACTTGACCCCGGGACAAGAACTGTTTTTT
- | TRBJ1-5 | TRBV6-1 | - | CASSEVGGYQPQHF | TGTGCCAGCAGTGAAGTCGGGGGGTACCAGCCCCAGCATTTT
- | TRBJ2-1 | TRBV9 | - | CASGDLGEQFF | TGTGCCAGCGGGGACTTGGGTGAGCAGTTCTTC
- | TRBJ2-3 | TRBV10-1 | - | CASALGDTQYF | TGCGCCAGTGCTCTAGGAGATACGCAGTATTTT
- | TRBJ2-5 | TRBV19 | - | CASSSRPGSVEETQYF | TGTGCCAGTAGTAGTCGCCCCGGGTCTGTCGAAGAGACCCAGTACTTC
- | TRBJ2-1 | TRBV5-1 | few | CASSLVGGRNYNEQFF | TGCGCCAGCAGCTTGGTAGGGGGACGCAACTACAATGAGCAGTTCTTC
TRBD2 | TRBJ2-1 | TRBV28 | - | CASSLLAGVPNEQFF | TGTGCCAGCAGTTTACTGGCGGGAGTCCCCAATGAGCAGTTCTTC
- | TRBJ1-3 | TRBV3-1/TRBV3-2 | - | CASSQVGPINIAHTIYF | TGTGCCAGCAGCCAAGTGGGCCCGATTAACATTGCCCACACCATATATTTT
TRBD2 | TRBJ2-4 | TRBV29-1 | - | CSISGTSEAKNIQYF | TGCAGCATCTCCGGGACTAGCGAGGCCAAAAACATTCAGTACTTC
- | TRBJ2-7 | TRBV7-2 | - | CASSYSQNSYEQYF | TGTGCCAGCAGCTACTCACAGAACTCCTACGAGCAGTACTTC
TRBD2 | TRBJ2-1 | TRBV7-9 | - | CASTILAGERNEQFF | TGTGCCAGCACCATACTAGCGGGAGAGCGCAATGAGCAGTTCTTC
- | TRBJ2-4 | TRBV7-4 | - | CASRGQGLVKNIQYF | TGTGCCAGCCGAGGTCAGGGCTTGGTCAAAAACATTCAGTACTTC
TRBD1 | TRBJ2-1 | TRBV3-1/TRBV3-2 | - | CASSPDSFRDSYFF | TGTGCCAGCAGCCCTGACAGCTTCCGGGACAGCTACTTCTTC
TRBD1 | TRBJ1-5 | TRBV5-1 | - | CASSLGPVGGGNQPQHF | TGCGCCAGCAGCTTGGGTCCCGTAGGGGGCGGCAATCAGCCCCAGCATTTT
TRBD1 | TRBJ1-5 | TRBV5-1 | - | CASSPGTGAQPQHF | TGCGCCAGCAGCCCAGGGACAGGAGCTCAGCCCCAGCATTTT
TRBD1 | TRBJ2-7 | TRBV7-3 | - | CASSRDRSSYEQYF | TGTGCCAGCAGCCGGGACAGGAGCTCCTACGAGCAGTACTTC
TRBD2 | TRBJ2-3 | TRBV6-1 | - | CASSAVTSGTHPDTQYF | TGTGCCAGCAGTGCCGTAACTAGCGGGACTCACCCGGATACGCAGTATTTT
TRBD2 | TRBJ2-7 | TRBV5-1 | - | CASSFLAGYEQYF | TGCGCCAGCAGCTTCCTAGCGGGGTACGAGCAGTACTTC
TRBD1 | TRBJ2-2 | TRBV5-6 | - | CASSPAGQGVRGELFF | TGTGCCAGCAGCCCGGCTGGCCAGGGGGTCCGCGGGGAGCTGTTTTTT
TRBD1 | TRBJ1-2 | TRBV4-1 | - | CASSLAGTGDYGYTF | TGCGCCAGCAGCCTAGCCGGGACAGGTGACTATGGCTACACCTTC
- | TRBJ1-5 | TRBV30 | once | CAWDRESNQPQHF | TGTGCCTGGGACCGGGAGTCCAATCAGCCCCAGCATTTT
- | TRBJ2-7 | TRBV5-1 | - | CASSQDSLSYEQYF | TGCGCCAGCAGCCAAGACTCGCTATCCTACGAGCAGTACTTC
- | TRBJ2-1 | TRBV15 | - | CATSRDGGNNEQFF | TGTGCCACCAGCAGGGACGGAGGGAACAATGAGCAGTTCTTC
- | TRBJ1-2 | TRBV7-9 | many | CASSLPRSGGSYGYTF | TGTGCCAGCAGCCTCCCCCGAAGCGGGGGGAGTTATGGCTACACCTTC
TRBD1 | TRBJ2-7 | TRBV14 | - | CASSEAPTGPYEQYF | TGTGCCAGCAGCGAAGCCCCGACAGGGCCCTACGAGCAGTACTTC
- | TRBJ2-7 | TRBV28 | - | CASSDPTGQGTYEQYF | TGTGCCAGCAGTGACCCCACGGGGCAGGGGACCTACGAGCAGTACTTC
- | TRBJ2-7 | TRBV6-5 | - | CASKDSGGPFYEQYF | TGTGCCAGCAAAGATTCGGGGGGCCCTTTTTACGAGCAGTACTTC
TRBD1 | TRBJ1-5 | TRBV28 | - | CASSFPGQSGNQPQHF | TGTGCCAGCAGTTTCCCGGGACAGTCGGGCAATCAGCCCCAGCATTTT
TRBD2 | TRBJ2-7 | TRBV19 | - | CASSTKLAGSSYEQYF | TGTGCCAGTAGTACGAAACTAGCGGGAAGCTCCTACGAGCAGTACTTC
- | TRBJ2-7 | TRBV5-1 | - | CASSLEQPYEQYF | TGCGCCAGCAGCTTGGAACAGCCCTACGAGCAGTACTTC
- | TRBJ2-7 | TRBV25-1 | - | CASSPGWAYEQYF | TGTGCCAGCAGTCCGGGTTGGGCCTACGAGCAGTACTTC
- | TRBJ2-7 | TRBV30 | - | CAWSVGRSLEQYF | TGTGCCTGGAGTGTTGGGAGGTCCCTCGAGCAGTACTTC
TRBD1 | TRBJ1-2 | TRBV6-5 | - | CASTHPRTGAYGYTF | TGTGCCAGCACCCACCCCCGGACAGGGGCCTATGGCTACACCTTC
- | TRBJ2-1 | TRBV14 | - | CASSSGLRGQFF | TGTGCCAGCAGCTCGGGACTCCGTGGGCAGTTCTTC
TRBD2 | TRBJ2-5 | TRBV6-1 | - | CASSEVLAGLQETQYF | TGTGCCAGCAGTGAAGTGCTAGCGGGGTTACAAGAGACCCAGTACTTC
- | TRBJ1-6 | TRBV4-2 | - | CASSPQHGGRSSYNSPLHF | TGTGCCAGCAGCCCCCAGCACGGGGGGCGAAGCTCCTATAATTCACCCCTCCACTTT
- | TRBJ1-1 | TRBV10-3 | - | CAVRAEANTEAFF | TGTGCCGTCCGGGCGGAGGCGAACACTGAGGCTTTCTTT
TRBD2 | TRBJ2-3 | TRBV10-3 | few | CAIFSGSLTDTQYF | TGTGCCATATTTAGCGGGAGTCTTACAGATACGCAGTATTTT
- | TRBJ1-1 | TRBV23-1 | - | CASSPTGWSEAFF | TGCGCCAGCAGTCCGACAGGATGGTCTGAAGCTTTCTTT
- | TRBJ2-2 | TRBV4-2 | - | CASSQDTTYTGELFF | TGTGCCAGCAGCCAAGATACTACCTACACCGGGGAGCTGTTTTTT
TRBD2 | TRBJ2-1 | TRBV11-2 | - | CASRDGGRAKYEQFF | TGTGCCAGCAGAGATGGCGGGAGGGCCAAGTATGAGCAGTTCTTC